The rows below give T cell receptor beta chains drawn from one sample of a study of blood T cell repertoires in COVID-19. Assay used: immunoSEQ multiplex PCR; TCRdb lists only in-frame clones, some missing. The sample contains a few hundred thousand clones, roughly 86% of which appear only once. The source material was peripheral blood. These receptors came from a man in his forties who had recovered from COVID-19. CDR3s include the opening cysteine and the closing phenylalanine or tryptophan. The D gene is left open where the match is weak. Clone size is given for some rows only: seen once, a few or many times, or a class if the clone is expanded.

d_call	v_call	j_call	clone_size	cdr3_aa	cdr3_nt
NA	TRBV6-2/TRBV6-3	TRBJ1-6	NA	CASSLVTGWTNSPLHF	TGTGCCAGCAGCCTGGTTACAGGTTGGACTAATTCACCCCTCCACTTT
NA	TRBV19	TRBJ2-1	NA	CASSIGGPLEQFF	TGTGCCAGTAGTATAGGTGGGCCACTGGAGCAGTTCTTC
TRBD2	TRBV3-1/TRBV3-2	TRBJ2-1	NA	CASSQAGGGDEQFF	TGTGCCAGCAGCCAAGCGGGGGGAGGGGATGAGCAGTTCTTC
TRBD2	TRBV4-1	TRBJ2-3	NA	CASSQEGIAGGPGDTQYF	TGCGCCAGCAGCCAAGAGGGGATAGCGGGGGGGCCAGGAGATACGCAGTATTTT
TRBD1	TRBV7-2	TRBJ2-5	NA	CASSLAGATGGTQYF	TGTGCCAGCAGCTTAGCGGGTGCTACAGGGGGGACCCAGTACTTC
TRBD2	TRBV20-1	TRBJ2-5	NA	CSASLAVQETQYF	TGCAGTGCTAGTCTAGCGGTCCAAGAGACCCAGTACTTC
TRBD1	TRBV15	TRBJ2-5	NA	CATSRGQGVQETQYF	TGTGCCACCAGCAGAGGACAGGGGGTCCAAGAGACCCAGTACTTC
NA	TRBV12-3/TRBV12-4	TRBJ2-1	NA	CASSPPNTDEQFF	TGTGCCAGCAGTCCTCCCAATACGGATGAGCAGTTCTTC
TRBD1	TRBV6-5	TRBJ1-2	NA	CASSSGQGGYTF	TGTGCCAGCAGTTCAGGACAGGGAGGCTACACCTTC
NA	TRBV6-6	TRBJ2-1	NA	CASSYSPASSYNEQFF	TGTGCCAGCAGTTACTCCCCCGCGTCGTCCTACAATGAGCAGTTCTTC
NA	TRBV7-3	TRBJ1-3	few	CASSDALGGRDTIYF	TGTGCCAGCAGCGACGCCTTGGGTGGGAGGGACACCATATATTTT
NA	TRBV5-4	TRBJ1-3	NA	CASSSRGRRSGNTIYF	TGTGCCAGCAGCTCAAGGGGGAGAAGGTCTGGAAACACCATATATTTT
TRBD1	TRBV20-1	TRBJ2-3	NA	CSAWDRGTQYF	TGCAGTGCCTGGGACAGGGGAACGCAGTATTTT
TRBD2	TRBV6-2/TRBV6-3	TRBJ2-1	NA	CASSYGTRGNEQFF	TGTGCCAGCAGTTATGGGACTAGAGGCAATGAGCAGTTCTTC
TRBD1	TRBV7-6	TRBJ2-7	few	CASSLAPGTGRDEQYF	TGTGCCAGCAGCTTAGCGCCTGGGACAGGGAGGGACGAGCAGTACTTC
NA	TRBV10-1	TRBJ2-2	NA	CASSENRYGEDTGELFF	TGCGCCAGCAGTGAGAACAGGTATGGGGAGGACACCGGGGAGCTGTTTTTT
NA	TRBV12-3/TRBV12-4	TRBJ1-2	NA	CASSLRQSRGYTF	TGTGCCAGCAGTTTAAGGCAGTCGAGGGGCTACACCTTC
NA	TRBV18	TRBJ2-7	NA	CASSPLGTAGEVEQYF	TGTGCCAGCTCACCACTCGGTACCGCCGGGGAGGTCGAGCAGTACTTC
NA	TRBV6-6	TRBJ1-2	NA	CASSSGTLNYGYTF	TGTGCCAGCAGCTCCGGGACACTGAACTATGGCTACACCTTC
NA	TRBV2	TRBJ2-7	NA	CASSADSMPGYEQYF	TGTGCCAGCAGTGCGGACAGCATGCCGGGGTACGAGCAGTACTTC
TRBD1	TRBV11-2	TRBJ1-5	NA	CASSLGDRGHQPQHF	TGTGCCAGCAGCTTAGGGGACAGGGGACATCAGCCCCAGCATTTT
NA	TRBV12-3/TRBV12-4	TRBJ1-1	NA	CASRLRQSTEAFF	TGTGCCAGCAGACTAAGACAGAGCACTGAAGCTTTCTTT
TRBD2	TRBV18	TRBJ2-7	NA	CASSPYAGGYEQYF	TGTGCCAGCTCACCTTACGCGGGAGGGTACGAGCAGTACTTC
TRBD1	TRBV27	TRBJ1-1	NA	CASSRAAGTVSFF	TGTGCCAGCAGCCGAGCAGCCGGGACAGTGTCTTTCTTT
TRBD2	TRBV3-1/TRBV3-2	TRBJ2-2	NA	CASSQLTSGGALPNTGELFF	TGTGCCAGCAGCCAATTGACTAGCGGGGGGGCCCTTCCAAACACCGGGGAGCTGTTTTTT
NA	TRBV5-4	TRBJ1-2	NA	CASSLAGEGDYGYTF	TGTGCCAGCAGCTTGGCCGGGGAGGGGGACTATGGCTACACCTTC
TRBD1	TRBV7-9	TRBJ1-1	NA	CASSRPTGGDAEAFF	TGTGCCAGCAGCCGTCCCACAGGGGGCGATGCTGAAGCTTTCTTT
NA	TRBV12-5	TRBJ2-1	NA	CASGLSRGSSYNEQFF	TGTGCTAGTGGTTTGTCTAGGGGAAGCTCCTACAATGAGCAGTTCTTC
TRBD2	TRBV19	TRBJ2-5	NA	CASSIRTGLAIETQYF	TGTGCCAGTAGTATACGGACGGGACTAGCGATAGAGACCCAGTACTTC
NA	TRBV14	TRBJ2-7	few	CASRLGGAEQYF	TGTGCCAGCAGACTCGGAGGGGCAGAGCAGTACTTC
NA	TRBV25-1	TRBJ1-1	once	CASRGTIRTEAFF	TGTGCCAGCAGGGGCACCATCAGGACTGAAGCTTTCTTT
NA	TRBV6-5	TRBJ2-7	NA	CASGRDASYEQYF	TGTGCCAGCGGGCGGGACGCCTCCTACGAGCAGTACTTC
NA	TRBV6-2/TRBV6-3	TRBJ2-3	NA	CASSYSQAADTQYF	TGTGCCAGCAGTTACTCCCAGGCTGCAGATACGCAGTATTTT
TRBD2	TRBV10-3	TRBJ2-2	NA	CAIRAGAGNTGELFF	TGTGCCATCAGAGCGGGGGCAGGGAACACCGGGGAGCTGTTTTTT
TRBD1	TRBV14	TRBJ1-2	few	CASSHRGSSGYGYTF	TGTGCCAGCAGCCACAGGGGGTCTTCTGGTTATGGCTACACCTTC